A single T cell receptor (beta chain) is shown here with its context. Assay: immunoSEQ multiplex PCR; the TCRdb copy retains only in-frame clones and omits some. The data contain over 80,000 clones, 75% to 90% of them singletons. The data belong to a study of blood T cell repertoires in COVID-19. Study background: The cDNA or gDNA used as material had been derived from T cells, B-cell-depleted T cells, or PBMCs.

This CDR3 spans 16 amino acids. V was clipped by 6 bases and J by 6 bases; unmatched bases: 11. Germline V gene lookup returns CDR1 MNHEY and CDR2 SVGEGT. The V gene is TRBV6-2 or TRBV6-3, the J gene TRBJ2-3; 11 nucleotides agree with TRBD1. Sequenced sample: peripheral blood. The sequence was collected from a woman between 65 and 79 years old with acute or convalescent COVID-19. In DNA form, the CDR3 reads TGTGCCAGCAGGCCTTCCGGGACAGGGGGTTTGGATACGCAGTATTTT. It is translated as CASRPSGTGGLDTQYF.